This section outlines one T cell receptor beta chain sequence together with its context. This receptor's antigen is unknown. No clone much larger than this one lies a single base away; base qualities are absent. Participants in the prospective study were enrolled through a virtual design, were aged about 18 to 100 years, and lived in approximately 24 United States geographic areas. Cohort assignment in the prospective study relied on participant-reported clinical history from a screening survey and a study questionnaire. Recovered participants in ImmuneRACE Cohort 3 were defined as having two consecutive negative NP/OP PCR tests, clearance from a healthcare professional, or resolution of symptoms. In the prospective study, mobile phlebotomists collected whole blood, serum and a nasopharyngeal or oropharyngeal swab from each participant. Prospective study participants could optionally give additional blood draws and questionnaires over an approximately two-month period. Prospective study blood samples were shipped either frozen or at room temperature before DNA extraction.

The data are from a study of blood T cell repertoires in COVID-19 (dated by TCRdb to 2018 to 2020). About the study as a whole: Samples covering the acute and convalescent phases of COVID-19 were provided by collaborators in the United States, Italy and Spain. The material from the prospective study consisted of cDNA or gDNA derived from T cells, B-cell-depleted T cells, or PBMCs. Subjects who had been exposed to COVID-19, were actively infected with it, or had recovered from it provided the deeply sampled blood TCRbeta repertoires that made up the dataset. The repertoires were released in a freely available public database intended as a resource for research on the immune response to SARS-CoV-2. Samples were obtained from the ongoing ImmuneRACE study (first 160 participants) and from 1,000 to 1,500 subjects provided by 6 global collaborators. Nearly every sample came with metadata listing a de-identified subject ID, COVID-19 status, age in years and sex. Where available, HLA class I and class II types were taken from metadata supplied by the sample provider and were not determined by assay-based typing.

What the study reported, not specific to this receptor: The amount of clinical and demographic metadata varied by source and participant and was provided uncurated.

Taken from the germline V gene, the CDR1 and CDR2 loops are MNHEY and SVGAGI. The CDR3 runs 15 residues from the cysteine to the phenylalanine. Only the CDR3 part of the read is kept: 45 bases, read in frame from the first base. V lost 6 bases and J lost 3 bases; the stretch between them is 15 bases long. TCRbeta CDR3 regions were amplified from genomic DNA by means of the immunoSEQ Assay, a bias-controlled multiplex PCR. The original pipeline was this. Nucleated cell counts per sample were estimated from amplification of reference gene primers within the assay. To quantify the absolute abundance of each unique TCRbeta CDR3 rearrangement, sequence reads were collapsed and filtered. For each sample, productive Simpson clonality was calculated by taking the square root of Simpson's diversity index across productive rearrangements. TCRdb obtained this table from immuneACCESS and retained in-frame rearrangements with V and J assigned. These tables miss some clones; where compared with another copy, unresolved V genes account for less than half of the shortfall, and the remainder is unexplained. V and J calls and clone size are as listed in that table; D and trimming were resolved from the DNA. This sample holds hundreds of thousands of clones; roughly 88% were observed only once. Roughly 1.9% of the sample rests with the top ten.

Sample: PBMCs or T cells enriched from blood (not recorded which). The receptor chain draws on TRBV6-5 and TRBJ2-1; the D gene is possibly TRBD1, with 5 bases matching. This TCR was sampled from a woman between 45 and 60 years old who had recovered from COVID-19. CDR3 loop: CASRQPGWNYNEQFF. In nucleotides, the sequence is TGTGCCAGCAGACAACCAGGGTGGAACTACAATGAGCAGTTCTTC.